This passage covers 14 T cell receptor beta chains from one sample sequenced in a study of blood T cell repertoires in COVID-19. Sequencing was performed with immunoSEQ multiplex PCR; in TCRdb, only in-frame clones are kept and a portion is missing. The sample contains under 400,000 clones, 87% of which appear only once. Source material: peripheral blood. These receptors came from a woman under 40 with COVID-19, enrolled during active disease.

The chain is built from TRBV12-5 and TRBJ1-3, with D unclear. Germline assignment: CDR1 LGHNT and CDR2 FRNRAP. The ends were cut back, 2 bases at V and 4 bases at J, with 15 bases in the middle. This CDR3 contains 16 residues. The CDR3 here is CASGLQDGRLGNTIYF. In nucleotides, the CDR3 is TGTGCTAGTGGTTTGCAGGATGGGAGGTTAGGAAACACCATATATTTT.

The V call is TRBV2, the J call TRBJ1-3; no firm D call. CDR3 size: 16 residues. Trimming pared 3 bases from V and 2 bases from J, leaving 14 bases between. Germline loops: CDR1 SNHLY, CDR2 FYNNEI. CDR3 residues: CASSETAAFAGNTIYF. For the CDR3, the DNA is TGTGCCAGCAGTGAGACTGCGGCATTTGCTGGAAACACCATATATTTT.

The chain links TRBV7-8 to TRBJ2-7; D is perhaps TRBD1 (6 bases). Germline assignment: CDR1 SGHVS and CDR2 FQNEAQ. V was trimmed by 1 base and J by 6 bases, leaving 7 bases between them. The CDR3 has 12 amino acids. The CDR3 spells CASSLVQGEQYF. CDR3 coding DNA: TGTGCCAGCAGCTTAGTACAGGGCGAGCAGTACTTC.

The chain carries TRBV6-1 and TRBJ1-5; no reliable D call. CDR1 MNHNS and CDR2 SASEGT come from the germline V gene. Trimming removed 3 bases at V and 0 bases at J, with 9 bases between. The CDR3 length is 15 residues. The CDR3 spells CASSDPRYSNQPQHF. DNA of the CDR3: TGTGCCAGCAGTGACCCGAGGTATAGCAATCAGCCCCAGCATTTT.

V gene TRBV28 combines with J gene TRBJ2-1, with TRBD1 as a possible D gene (5 bases). Germline lookup yields CDR1 MDHEN and CDR2 SYDVKM. This CDR3 contains 14 residues. V was clipped by 5 bases and J by 3 bases, with 11 bases between them. CDR3 sequence: CASSPYRGYNEQFF. In DNA, the CDR3 is TGTGCCAGCAGTCCATATAGGGGCTACAATGAGCAGTTCTTC.

The rearrangement uses TRBV5-6 and TRBJ1-1; 10 bases are shared with TRBD1. Germline assignment: CDR1 SGHDT and CDR2 YYEEEE. The CDR3 has 14 residues. With V trimmed by 5 bases and J by 1 base, 2 bases remained unmatched. The CDR3 is CASRGQGKNTEAFF. The CDR3 DNA reads TGTGCCAGCAGGGGACAGGGGAAGAACACTGAAGCTTTCTTT.

Concerning this clone: The identical CDR3 is also encoded by other nucleotide sequences in the sample. The chain is built from TRBV10-3 and TRBJ2-7; D remains unclear. Trimming pared 3 bases from V and 4 bases from J, leaving 4 bases between. Germline V lookup: CDR1 ENHRY, CDR2 SYGVKD. The CDR3 spans 11 residues. The CDR3 DNA is TGTGCCATCAGTGACGGGTACGAGCAGTACTTC. This gives the protein CAISDGYEQYF.

The rearrangement links TRBV18 to TRBJ2-2; D is possibly TRBD2 (6 bases). Germline values: CDR1 KGHSH, CDR2 LQKENI. With 6 bases removed from V and 3 bases from J, the gap between germline ends came to 17 bases. There are 16 residues in the CDR3. The CDR3 loop is CASSPLEAGYTGELFF. The CDR3 bases are TGTGCCAGCTCCCCCCTGGAGGCGGGATACACCGGGGAGCTGTTTTTT.

This sequence joins TRBV4-1 and TRBJ2-6; D not resolved. Germline V CDR1 and CDR2: MGHRA, YSYEKL. V lost 0 bases to trimming and J lost 3 bases, with 6 bases between them. The CDR3 runs to 15 residues. CDR3 region: CASSQDRVGANVLTF. Written as DNA, the CDR3 is TGCGCCAGCAGCCAAGACCGTGTTGGGGCCAACGTCCTGACTTTC.

The genes are TRBV18 and TRBJ1-1, with TRBD1 matching 9 bases. The CDR3 is 15 amino acids. J lost 1 base, V lost 5 bases, and 5 bases had no gene match. The germline gives CDR1 KGHSH, CDR2 LQKENI. CDR3 coding DNA: TGTGCCAGCTCAACCGGGACAGGGAGGAACACTGAAGCTTTCTTT. It codes for CASSTGTGRNTEAFF.

This chain uses TRBV10-1 with TRBJ2-7, with 8 bases fitting TRBD2. The CDR3 has 13 amino acids. Unmatched junction bases numbered 5, after V lost 6 bases and J lost 4 bases. Germline V gene data show CDR1 as WNHNN and CDR2 as SYGVQD (reference sequence). The CDR3 nucleotides are TGCGCCAGCAGCCCCGGGGGGGTGTACGAGCAGTACTTC. Translated, it gives CASSPGGVYEQYF.

V is TRBV7-8 and J is TRBJ2-1; 13 nucleotides agree with TRBD2. From germline, CDR1 is SGHVS and CDR2 FQNEAQ. This CDR3 has 15 residues. After removal of 5 bases from V and 8 bases from J, the junction contained 6 bases not matched to a gene. CDR3 sequence: CASSPTSGRAHEQFF. The DNA for the CDR3 is TGTGCCAGCAGCCCTACTAGCGGGAGGGCCCATGAGCAGTTCTTC.

V gene TRBV4-2 combines with J gene TRBJ2-1; the D is unclear. The CDR3 consists of 15 residues. Trimming pared 0 bases from V and 4 bases from J, leaving 10 bases between. Germline V lookup: CDR1 LGHNA, CDR2 YNFKEQ. The CDR3 is CASSQDKNTYNEQFF. The CDR3 nucleotides are TGTGCCAGCAGCCAAGACAAAAATACATACAATGAGCAGTTCTTC.

About this clone: Other DNA sequences in this sample translate to the same CDR3. This rearrangement joins TRBV30 to TRBJ2-7, with TRBD2 identical over 11 bases. The CDR3 sequence is 13 residues long. V shed 4 bases and J 1 base; nucleotides not matched to a gene: 0. The germline gives CDR1 GTSNPN, CDR2 SVGIG (reference sequence). In DNA form, the CDR3 reads TGTGCCTGGACTAGCGGGGGGTCCTACGAGCAGTACTTC. Amino acid sequence: CAWTSGGSYEQYF.